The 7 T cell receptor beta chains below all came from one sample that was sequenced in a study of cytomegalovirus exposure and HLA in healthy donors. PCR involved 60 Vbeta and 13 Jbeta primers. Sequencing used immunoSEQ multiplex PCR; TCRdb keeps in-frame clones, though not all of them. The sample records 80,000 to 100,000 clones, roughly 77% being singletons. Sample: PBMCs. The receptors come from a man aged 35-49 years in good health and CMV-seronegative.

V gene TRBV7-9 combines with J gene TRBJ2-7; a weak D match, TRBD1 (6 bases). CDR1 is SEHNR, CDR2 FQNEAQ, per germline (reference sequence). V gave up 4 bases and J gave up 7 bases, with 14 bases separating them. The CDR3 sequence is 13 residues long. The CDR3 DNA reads TGTGCCAGCAGCTCCGGACAGTACGATGAGCAGTACTTC. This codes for CASSSGQYDEQYF. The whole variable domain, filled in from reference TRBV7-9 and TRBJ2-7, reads DTGVSQNPRHKITKRGQNVTFRCDPISEHNRLYWYRQTLGQGPEFLTYFQNEAQLEKSRLLSDRFSAERPKGSFSTLEIQRTEQGDSAMYLCASSSGQYDEQYFGPGTRLTVT.

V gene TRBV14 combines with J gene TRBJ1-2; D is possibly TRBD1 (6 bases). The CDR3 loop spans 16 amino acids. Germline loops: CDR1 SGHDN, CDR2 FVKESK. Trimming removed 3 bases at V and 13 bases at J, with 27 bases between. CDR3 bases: TGTGCCAGCAGCCACTGGGAAGGGGGTTGTTTCAGGGTGGTCACCTTC. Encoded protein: CASSHWEGGCFRVVTF.

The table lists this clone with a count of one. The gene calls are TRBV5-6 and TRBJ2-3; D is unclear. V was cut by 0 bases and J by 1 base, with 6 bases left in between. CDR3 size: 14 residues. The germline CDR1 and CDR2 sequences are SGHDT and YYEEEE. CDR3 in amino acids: CASSLVTGTDTQYF. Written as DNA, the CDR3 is TGTGCCAGCAGCTTGGTTACGGGCACAGATACGCAGTATTTT.

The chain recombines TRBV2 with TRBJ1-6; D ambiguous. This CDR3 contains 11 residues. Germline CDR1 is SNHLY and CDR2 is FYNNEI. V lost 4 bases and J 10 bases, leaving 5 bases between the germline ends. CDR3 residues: CASSVRSPLHF. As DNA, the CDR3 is TGTGCCAGCAGTGTGCGCTCACCCCTCCACTTT. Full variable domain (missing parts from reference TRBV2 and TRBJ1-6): EPEVTQTPSHQVTQMGQEVILRCVPISNHLYFYWYRQILGQKVEFLVSFYNNEISEKSEIFDDQFSVERPDGSNFTLKIRSTKLEDSAMYFCASSVRSPLHFGNGTRLTVT.

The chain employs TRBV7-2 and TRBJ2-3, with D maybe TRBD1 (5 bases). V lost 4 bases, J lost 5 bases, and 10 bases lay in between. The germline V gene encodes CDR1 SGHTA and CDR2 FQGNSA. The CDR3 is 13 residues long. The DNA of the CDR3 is TGTGCCAGCAGCTCATCTAGGGGAGATACGCAGTATTTT. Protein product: CASSSSRGDTQYF. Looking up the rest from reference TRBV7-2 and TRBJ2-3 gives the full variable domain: GAGVSQSPSNKVTEKGKDVELRCDPISGHTALYWYRQSLGQGLEFLIYFQGNSAPDKSGLPSDRFSAERTGGSVSTLTIQRTQQEDSAVYLCASSSSRGDTQYFGPGTRLTVL.

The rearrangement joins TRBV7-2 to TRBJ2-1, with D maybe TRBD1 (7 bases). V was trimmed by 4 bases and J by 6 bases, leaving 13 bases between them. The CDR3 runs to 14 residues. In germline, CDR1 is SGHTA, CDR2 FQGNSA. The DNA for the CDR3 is TGTGCCAGCAGCTCAGGGGGGAACTTCAATGAGCAGTTCTTC. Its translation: CASSSGGNFNEQFF.

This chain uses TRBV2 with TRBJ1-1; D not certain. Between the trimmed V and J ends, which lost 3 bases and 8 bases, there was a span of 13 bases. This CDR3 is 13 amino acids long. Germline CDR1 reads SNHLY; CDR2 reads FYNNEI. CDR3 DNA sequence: TGTGCCAGCAGTGAGGGGAGAGCCCAGGAAGCTTTCTTT. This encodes CASSEGRAQEAFF.